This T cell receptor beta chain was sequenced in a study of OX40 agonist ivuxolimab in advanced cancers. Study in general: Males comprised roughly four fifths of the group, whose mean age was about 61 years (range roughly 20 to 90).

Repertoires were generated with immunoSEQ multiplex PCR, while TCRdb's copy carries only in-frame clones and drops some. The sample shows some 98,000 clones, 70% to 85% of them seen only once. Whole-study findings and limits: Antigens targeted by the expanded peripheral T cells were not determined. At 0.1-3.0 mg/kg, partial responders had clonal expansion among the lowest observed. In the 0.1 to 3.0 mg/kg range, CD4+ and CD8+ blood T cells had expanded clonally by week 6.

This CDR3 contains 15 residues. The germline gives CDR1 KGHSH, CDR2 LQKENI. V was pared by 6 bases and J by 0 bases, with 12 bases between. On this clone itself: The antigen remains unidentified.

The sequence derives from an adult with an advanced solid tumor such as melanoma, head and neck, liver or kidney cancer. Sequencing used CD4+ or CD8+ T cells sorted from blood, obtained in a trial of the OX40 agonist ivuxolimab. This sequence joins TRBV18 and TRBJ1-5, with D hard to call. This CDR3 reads CASSPGASSNQPQHF. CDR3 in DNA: TGTGCCAGCTCCCCCGGTGCCAGTAGCAATCAGCCCCAGCATTTT.